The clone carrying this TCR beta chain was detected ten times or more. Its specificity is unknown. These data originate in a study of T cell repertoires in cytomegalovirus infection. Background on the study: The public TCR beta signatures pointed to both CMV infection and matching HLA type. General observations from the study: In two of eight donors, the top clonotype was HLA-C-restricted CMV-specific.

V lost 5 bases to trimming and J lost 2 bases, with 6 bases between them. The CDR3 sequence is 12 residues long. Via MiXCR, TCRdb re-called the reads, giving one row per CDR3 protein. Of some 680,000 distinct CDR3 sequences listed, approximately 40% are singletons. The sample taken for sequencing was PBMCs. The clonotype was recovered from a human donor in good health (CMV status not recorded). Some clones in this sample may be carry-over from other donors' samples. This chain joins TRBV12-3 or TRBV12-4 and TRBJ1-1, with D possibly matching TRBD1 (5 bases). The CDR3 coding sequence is TGTGCCAGCAGTGACAGTAACACTGAAGCTTTCTTT. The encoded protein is CASSDSNTEAFF.